These T cell receptor beta chains were read from a single sample in a study of CD8+ T cells in alopecia areata. Using immunoSEQ multiplex PCR, the repertoire was profiled, and TCRdb retains in-frame clones only, with some absent. This repertoire shows 210,000 or so clones, 66% found once; its top ten account for 1% to 1.5%. The sequenced sample was CD4+ T cells sorted from blood, obtained at week 44, from a patient treated with tofacitinib. The receptors here all came from a human donor with alopecia areata. The CDR3 runs from the conserved cysteine through the conserved F or W. D genes are given only for firm matches. The listing skips clone size in some rows; elsewhere it reads once, few, many or a size class.

j_gene	d_gene	abundance	v_gene	CDR3nt	CDR3aa
TRBJ1-1	-	-	TRBV29-1	TGCAGCGTTGAACCTATACGGGGGACTGAAGCTTTCTTT	CSVEPIRGTEAFF
TRBJ1-2	-	-	TRBV10-3	TGTGCCATCAGTGAGTCGGCTTTAGGCCCAACCATCTATGGCTACACCTTC	CAISESALGPTIYGYTF
TRBJ2-5	-	-	TRBV5-1	TGCGCCAGCAGGAGGGAACGGGGGGAGACCCAGTACTTC	CASRRERGETQYF
TRBJ1-2	-	-	TRBV10-3	TGTGCCACCAAACAGGGTGGCTATGGCTACACCTTC	CATKQGGYGYTF
TRBJ1-5	-	-	TRBV4-3	TGCGCCAGCAGCCAAGTGCTGGACAGCAATCAGCCCCAGCATTTT	CASSQVLDSNQPQHF
TRBJ2-5	TRBD2	-	TRBV7-8	TGTGCCAGCAGCCCCTTAGCGGGGGGGCCGGGTGAGACCCAGTACTTC	CASSPLAGGPGETQYF
TRBJ2-7	-	-	TRBV9	TGTGCCAGCAGCGCCCGGTCCGGGCCGACCTACGAGCAGTACTTC	CASSARSGPTYEQYF
TRBJ1-4	TRBD1	-	TRBV27	TGTGCCAGCAGTTTCGCGGGACAGGGGGCGCGGGATTGGGAAAAACTGTTTTTT	CASSFAGQGARDWEKLFF
TRBJ2-7	TRBD2	-	TRBV7-6	TGTGCCAGCAGCTTGGGGACTAGCGGGGCCACCTACGAGCAGTACTTC	CASSLGTSGATYEQYF
TRBJ1-1	-	-	TRBV29-1	TGCAGCGTTAGGCCCGGTGGGGGTATAGCTTTCTTT	CSVRPGGGIAFF
TRBJ1-5	TRBD1	medium-sized	TRBV19	TGTGCCAGTAGTGGGACAGGGGTCCAGCCCCAGCATTTT	CASSGTGVQPQHF
TRBJ2-2	-	-	TRBV6-5	TGTGCCAGCAGTTACTCGACTCCTGGCGTTACCGGGGAGCTGTTTTTT	CASSYSTPGVTGELFF
TRBJ2-7	TRBD1	-	TRBV5-1	TGCGCCAGCAGCTTGGAGGGACAGCTGTCCTACGAGCAGTACTTC	CASSLEGQLSYEQYF
TRBJ1-2	-	-	TRBV28	TGTGCCAGCAGATCCCCGGGGGTATTCTATGGCTACACCTTC	CASRSPGVFYGYTF
TRBJ2-7	-	-	TRBV5-4	TGTGCCAGCAGTCACGGGACGAGCCCCTACGAGCAGTACTTC	CASSHGTSPYEQYF
TRBJ2-1	-	once	TRBV27	TGTGCCAGCAGCTCCTTCGCTAATGAGCAGTTCTTC	CASSSFANEQFF
TRBJ1-6	-	-	TRBV5-1	TGCGCCAGCAGCTCGGACACCATGAATAATTCACCCCTCCACTTT	CASSSDTMNNSPLHF
TRBJ1-1	TRBD1	-	TRBV29-1	TGCAGCGTCGAATCAAGACAGGGGGCCAACACTGAAGCTTTCTTT	CSVESRQGANTEAFF
TRBJ2-3	-	-	TRBV30	TGTGCCTGGGCCCCGTGGGGCAGGGGCACAGATACGCAGTATTTT	CAWAPWGRGTDTQYF
TRBJ1-6	TRBD1	-	TRBV4-2	TGTGCCAGCAGCCCCCGGGACAGGGATTCACCCCTCCACTTT	CASSPRDRDSPLHF